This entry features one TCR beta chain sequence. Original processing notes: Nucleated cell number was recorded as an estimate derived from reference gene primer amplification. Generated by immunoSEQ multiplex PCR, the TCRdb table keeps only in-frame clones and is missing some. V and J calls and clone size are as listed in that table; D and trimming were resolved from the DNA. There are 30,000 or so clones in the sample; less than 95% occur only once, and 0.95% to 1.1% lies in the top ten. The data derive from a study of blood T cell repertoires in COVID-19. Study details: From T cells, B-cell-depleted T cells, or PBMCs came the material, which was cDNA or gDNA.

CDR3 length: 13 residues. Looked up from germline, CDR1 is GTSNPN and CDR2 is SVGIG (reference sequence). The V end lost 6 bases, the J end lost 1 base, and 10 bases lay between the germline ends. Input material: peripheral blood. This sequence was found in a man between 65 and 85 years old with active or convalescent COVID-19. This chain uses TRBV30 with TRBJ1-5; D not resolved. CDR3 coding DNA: TGTGCCTGTGCGGGAAAAAGCAATCAGCCCCAGCATTTT. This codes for CACAGKSNQPQHF.